Presented here are 27 T cell receptor beta chains from one specimen sequenced in a study of cytomegalovirus exposure and HLA in healthy donors. The PCR made use of 60 Vbeta and 13 Jbeta primers. The protocol was immunoSEQ multiplex PCR, while the TCRdb copy is restricted to in-frame clones and leaves out a portion. The sample records fewer than 250,000 clones, 79% being singletons. The sequencing input was PBMCs. The origin of the receptors is a woman in her late teens or twenties in good health and CMV-seronegative.

This clone has more than one count but fewer than ten. This sequence joins TRBV11-2 and TRBJ2-5, with 7 bases matching TRBD1. V was clipped by 5 bases and J by 1 base; unmatched bases: 13. This CDR3 comprises 17 residues. CDR1 and CDR2 from the germline V gene are SGHAT and FQNNGV. The CDR3 nucleotides read TGTGCCAGCAGCGCGACAGTCCGGACAGGCCCCCAAGAGACCCAGTACTTC. Translated, it gives CASSATVRTGPQETQYF.

This clone was seen just once. V gene TRBV7-6 combines with J gene TRBJ2-3, with TRBD2 as a possible D gene (8 bases). Germline CDR1 and CDR2: SGHVS and FNYEAQ. This CDR3 comprises 14 residues. V lost 7 bases and J lost 7, with 18 bases in between. CDR3 residues: CASTGGGGTNTQYF. CDR3 sequence (DNA): TGTGCCAGCACGGGAGGGGGCGGCACGAATACGCAGTATTTT.

This clone has a single count. The chain combines TRBV2 with TRBJ2-5; 10 positions match TRBD2. Per germline, CDR1 SNHLY and CDR2 FYNNEI. V was clipped by 6 bases and J by 4 bases; unmatched bases: 11. The CDR3 has 16 amino acids. CDR3: CASSHRAGGPGETQYF. CDR3 in DNA: TGTGCCAGCAGCCACAGAGCGGGAGGGCCAGGAGAGACCCAGTACTTC.

The genes are TRBV11-1 and TRBJ1-2; D gene ambiguous. In germline, CDR1 is SGHAT, CDR2 FQDESV (reference sequence). Trimming stripped 5 bases from V and 8 bases from J, with 21 bases between. The CDR3 is made up of 15 amino acids. CDR3 DNA sequence: TGTGCCAGCAGCCCTTGCGTTTGTGGGCCGTGGGGCTACACCTTC. Its protein product is CASSPCVCGPWGYTF. Variable domain in full (rest from reference TRBV11-1 and TRBJ1-2): EAEVAQSPRYKITEKSQAVAFWCDPISGHATLYWYRQILGQGPELLVQFQDESVVDDSQLPKDRFSAERLKGVDSTLKIQPAELGDSAMYLCASSPCVCGPWGYTFGSGTRLTVV.

V is TRBV5-6 and J is TRBJ2-7; 10 positions agree with TRBD2. CDR3 length: 14 amino acids. Germline lookup yields CDR1 SGHDT and CDR2 YYEEEE. J lost 4 bases, V lost 2 bases, and 3 bases had no gene match. The CDR3 bases are TGTGCCAGCAGCTTTCCTAGCGGGGGTTACGAGCAGTACTTC. Translation gives CASSFPSGGYEQYF. Together with reference TRBV5-6 and TRBJ2-7, the CDR3 gives the full variable domain: DAGVTQSPTHLIKTRGQQVTLRCSPKSGHDTVSWYQQALGQGPQFIFQYYEEEERQRGNFPDRFSGHQFPNYSSELNVNALLLGDSALYLCASSFPSGGYEQYFGPGTRLTVT.

The chain uses TRBV9 and TRBJ2-5; 11 bases match TRBD2. V lost 3 bases to trimming and J lost 2 bases; unmatched junction nucleotides: 0. In germline, CDR1 is SGDLS, CDR2 YYNGEE. CDR3 length: 14 residues. CDR3 nucleotide sequence: TGTGCCAGCAGCGCTAGCGGGAGGCAAGAGACCCAGTACTTC. The encoded protein is CASSASGRQETQYF.

V gene TRBV1 combines with J gene TRBJ2-7; the table calls TRBD2, which could not be checked here. TRBV1 is an annotated pseudogene. CDR3 length equals 17 residues. The CDR3 is CTSSQDLVSGATYEQYF. The CDR3, as DNA: TGCACCAGCAGCCAAGATCTAGTTAGCGGGGCCACCTACGAGCAGTACTTC.

The chain recombines TRBV6-1 with TRBJ2-7, with 11 bases lining up with TRBD1. This CDR3 is 14 amino acids long. The V segment lost 5 bases and the J segment 2 bases; nucleotides outside the gene matches: 2. Germline loops: CDR1 MNHNS, CDR2 SASEGT. CDR3 in amino acids: CASSPGQGAYEQYF. In nucleotides, the CDR3 is TGTGCCAGCAGTCCGGGACAGGGGGCCTACGAGCAGTACTTC.

The rearrangement links TRBV4-1 to TRBJ2-7; perhaps TRBD1 as D (5 bases). V was trimmed by 0 bases and J by 3 bases, leaving 9 bases between them. Germline lookup yields CDR1 MGHRA and CDR2 YSYEKL. This CDR3 region has 14 residues. CDR3 residues: CASSQDRAVYEQYF. As DNA, the CDR3 is TGCGCCAGCAGCCAAGACAGGGCAGTCTACGAGCAGTACTTC.

The chain carries TRBV4-2 and TRBJ2-5; 7 nucleotides align to TRBD2. This CDR3 has 11 residues. CDR1 is LGHNA, CDR2 YNFKEQ, per germline. After removal of 6 bases from V and 7 bases from J, the junction contained 2 bases not matched to a gene. CDR3 loop: CASSPGGTQYF. CDR3 sequence (DNA): TGTGCCAGCAGTCCGGGGGGGACCCAGTACTTC.

The CDR3 protein is CASSLAPLGQGNSPLHF. CDR3 bases: TGTGCCAGCAGCTTAGCCCCACTCGGACAGGGGAATTCACCCCTCCACTTT. The chain links TRBV7-3 to TRBJ1-6; TRBD1 aligns across 9 bases. Trimming at V came to 2 bases and at J to 7 bases, leaving 9 bases not matched to a gene. Germline V gene lookup returns CDR1 SGHTA and CDR2 FQGTGA. The CDR3 runs to 17 residues.

The V and J genes are TRBV28 and TRBJ2-7; D is undetermined. Germline values: CDR1 MDHEN, CDR2 SYDVKM. This CDR3 is 13 amino acids long. V was clipped by 8 bases and J by 2 bases, with 13 bases between them. CDR3 sequence reads: CASGTADPYEQYF. The CDR3 bases are TGTGCCAGCGGAACGGCGGATCCCTACGAGCAGTACTTC.

The chain links TRBV11-2 to TRBJ2-1; 9 positions agree with TRBD2. The CDR3 contains 17 residues. CDR1 and CDR2 (germline): SGHAT, FQNNGV. Trimming cost V 5 bases and J 3 bases; bases outside gene matches: 11. The CDR3 DNA follows: TGTGCCAGCAGCACCTCCGAAGGCGGGAGGGGCTACAATGAGCAGTTCTTC. Its protein is CASSTSEGGRGYNEQFF.

The chain is built from TRBV11-1 and TRBJ2-1, with unresolved D. The V and J ends lost 6 bases and 3 bases respectively, with 12 bases between them. CDR3 length: 14 amino acids. Germline V gene lookup returns CDR1 SGHAT and CDR2 FQDESV (reference sequence). CDR3 sequence: CASRERANYNEQFF. CDR3 nucleotides: TGTGCCAGCAGAGAAAGAGCAAACTACAATGAGCAGTTCTTC.

As regards this clone: Other DNA sequences in the same sample also yield this CDR3. V is TRBV28 and J is TRBJ1-5; D is undetermined. The V gene's germline CDR1 is MDHEN and CDR2 SYDVKM. V lost 9 bases, J lost 2 bases, and 8 bases lay in between. CDR3 length: 12 amino acids. This CDR3 is CASVFGNQPQHF. CDR3 bases: TGTGCCAGTGTGTTCGGCAATCAGCCCCAGCATTTT.

In its sample, this clone was seen a few times. DNA of the CDR3: TGCGCCAGCAGCTTGTCCGGAGGAACCTACGAGCAGTACTTC. It specifies CASSLSGGTYEQYF. The chain joins TRBV5-1 to TRBJ2-7; the D gene is possibly TRBD2 (5 bases). The CDR3 covers 14 residues. Germline loops: CDR1 SGHRS, CDR2 YFSETQ. Trimming pared 1 base from V and 2 bases from J, leaving 10 bases between.

V usage is TRBV30 and J usage is TRBJ2-7; D possibly corresponds to TRBD1 (6 bases). Trimming removed 3 bases from V and 1 base from J, with 16 bases in between. CDR1 and CDR2 (germline): GTSNPN, SVGIG (reference sequence). The CDR3 is 15 residues long. CDR3 sequence reads: CAWRAKRGISYEQYF. Here the CDR3 DNA reads TGTGCCTGGAGAGCAAAAAGGGGGATTTCCTACGAGCAGTACTTC.

V and J are TRBV6-1 and TRBJ1-3; 11 nucleotides match TRBD1. Trimming removed 2 bases from V and 3 bases from J; junction bases left unmatched: 3. The V gene's germline CDR1 is MNHNS and CDR2 SASEGT. The CDR3 runs to 16 residues. The CDR3 sequence: CASSEPGQGVGNTIYF. In DNA form, the CDR3 reads TGTGCCAGCAGTGAACCGGGACAGGGGGTTGGAAACACCATATATTTT.

The rearrangement joins TRBV5-1 to TRBJ2-7; 13 bases map to TRBD2. CDR3 size: 15 residues. Germline V gene sequence: CDR1 SGHRS, CDR2 YFSETQ. The junction had 5 bases not matched to a gene; V was cut back by 3 bases and J by 5 bases. The CDR3 reads CASSSGTSGANEQYF. The CDR3 DNA follows: TGCGCCAGCAGCTCCGGGACTAGCGGGGCCAACGAGCAGTACTTC.

The chain has TRBV13 and TRBJ1-6; D is uncertain. Germline V gene data show CDR1 as PRHDT and CDR2 as FYEKMQ (reference sequence). V was trimmed by 5 bases and J by 8 bases, leaving 10 bases between them. This CDR3 comprises 13 residues. The CDR3 is CASSPRGDSPLHF. In DNA, the CDR3 is TGTGCCAGCAGCCCCCGCGGGGATTCACCCCTCCACTTT.

This rearrangement joins TRBV9 to TRBJ1-6; a possible D gene is TRBD1 (5 bases). Trimming shortened V by 0 bases and J by 0 bases, and 10 bases separated the two germline ends. The CDR3 covers 17 residues. Germline values: CDR1 SGDLS, CDR2 YYNGEE. In nucleotides, the CDR3 is TGTGCCAGCAGCGTAGAGGACAAAAGCTCCTATAATTCACCCCTCCACTTT. Protein sequence: CASSVEDKSSYNSPLHF.

The chain has TRBV29-1 and TRBJ1-2, with TRBD1 as a possible D gene (5 bases). V lost 7 bases, J lost 8 bases, and 20 bases lay in between. The CDR3 totals 13 residues. Germline V gives CDR1 SQVTM, CDR2 ANQGSEA. This CDR3 reads CSARSWGDVGYTF. Here the CDR3 DNA reads TGCAGCGCCAGATCGTGGGGCGATGTCGGCTACACCTTC.

The chain carries TRBV5-4 and TRBJ2-1; unclear D gene. The V end lost 3 bases, the J end lost 0 bases, and 13 bases lay between the germline ends. The CDR3 contains 16 residues. CDR1 SGHNT and CDR2 YYREEE come from the germline V gene (reference sequence). The DNA for the CDR3 is TGTGCCAGCAGCTCGCCCCGCCCGGGCTCCTACAATGAGCAGTTCTTC. It translates to CASSSPRPGSYNEQFF.

CDR3 protein: CASSVAQTGGAKNYGYTF. In DNA form, the CDR3 reads TGTGCCAGCAGCGTAGCCCAGACAGGGGGCGCGAAGAACTATGGCTACACCTTC. This chain links TRBV9 with TRBJ1-2; 10 bases match TRBD1. This CDR3 spans 18 amino acids. Losses at the gene ends were 0 bases for V and 2 bases for J; bases not matched to a gene: 10. Germline CDR1 and CDR2: SGDLS and YYNGEE.

The J gene is TRBJ2-3, the V gene TRBV28; D is undetermined. CDR1 is MDHEN, CDR2 SYDVKM, per germline. The CDR3 consists of 15 residues. V lost 1 base and J 1 base, leaving 9 bases between the germline ends. The CDR3 here is CASSLSSEGTDTQYF. The CDR3 region has the DNA TGTGCCAGCAGTTTATCGTCAGAAGGCACAGATACGCAGTATTTT.

In its sample, this clone was seen once. V is TRBV7-2 and J is TRBJ2-5; D is uncertain. CDR1 is SGHTA, CDR2 FQGNSA, per germline. The CDR3 totals 14 residues. The ends were cut back, 1 base at V and 1 base at J, with 7 bases in the middle. The CDR3, as DNA: TGTGCCAGCAGCTTAGAATTCAGCCAAGAGACCCAGTACTTC. Protein sequence: CASSLEFSQETQYF.

The chain employs TRBV5-4 and TRBJ1-2; D is unresolved. The CDR3 is made up of 12 amino acids. Between the trimmed V and J ends, which lost 5 bases and 3 bases, there was a span of 8 bases. The germline gives CDR1 SGHNT, CDR2 YYREEE (reference sequence). CDR3: CASRGGDYGYTF. The CDR3 DNA follows: TGTGCCAGCAGGGGCGGGGACTATGGCTACACCTTC.